This note documents a single T cell receptor beta chain sequence. Its antigen is not identified. This CDR3 is missing its conserved last phenylalanine or tryptophan, likely due to a read error. Time point noted: newly diagnosed GD, antithyroid drugs for less than 3 months. The TCR library was made from RNA extracted from PBMCs. The data belong to a study of regulatory T cells in long-lasting Graves disease. Construction of TCR beta libraries relied on iRepertoire HTBI primers and on Arm-PCR targeting CDR3 regions. In TCRdb, the multiplex PCR reads were re-called with MiXCR into one record per CDR3 protein. The data show more than 300,000 distinct CDR3 sequences, with around 15% seen just once and 22% held by the top ten. In germline, CDR1 is LGHNT, CDR2 FRNRAP. Trimming shortened V by 2 bases and J by 2 bases, and 6 bases separated the two germline ends. The CDR3 has 13 residues. Study results and caveats: TRBV28, TRBJ1-2 and TRBJ2-5 were favored in persistent disease. Rather than thyroid tissue, only peripheral blood underwent study. TCR diversity was lower in persistent Graves' patients than in newly diagnosed ones.

The source is a female donor with Graves disease. V gene TRBV12-5 combines with J gene TRBJ2-5; D remains unclear. Sequenced material: peripheral blood mononuclear cells (PBMCs), taken at new diagnosis, from a patient treated with antithyroid drugs. CDR3 nucleotide sequence: TGTGCTAGTGGTTTGTACGCGCAAGAGACCCAGTACCTC. Translating it yields CASGLYAQETQYL.